Here is one T cell receptor beta chain with its context. What it binds is not known. The data are from a study of a mutant IDH1 vaccine in newly diagnosed glioma. Study at large: Scheduled for weeks 1, 3, 5, 7, 11, 15, 19 and 23, eight vaccinations were given to patients. Standard pretreatment was either radiotherapy, temozolomide, or, for most, radiochemotherapy with temozolomide.

General study findings and limits: Pseudoprogression appeared independent of alterations in top peripheral clonotypes.

Produced via immunoSEQ multiplex PCR; TCRdb's table is partial and in-frame only. The profile covers about 65,000 clones, with roughly 85% appearing a single time and roughly 4% taken by the ten largest. The CDR3 totals 15 residues. Trimming stripped 2 bases from V and 0 bases from J, with 8 bases between. CDR1 is LNHDA, CDR2 SQIVND, per germline (reference sequence). Time point reported: week 23, last vaccination. Topical imiquimod was applied with each vaccine dose, which held 300 ug of mutant IDH1 20-mer peptide. There were new WHO grade 3 or 4 astrocytomas in the donors, and these were IDH1-mutant and ATRX-lost.

The receptor was isolated from a man younger than 45 with glioma. The chain recombines TRBV19 with TRBJ2-4, with D unresolved. The specimen comprised PBMCs, sampled from a glioma patient whose treatment included an IDH1 peptide vaccine. The chain's CDR3 is CASSITDKAKNIQYF. In DNA, the CDR3 is TGTGCCAGTAGTATAACAGACAAAGCCAAAAACATTCAGTACTTC.